The 17 T cell receptor beta chains below all came from one sample that was sequenced in a study of vaccination effects on CD4 cells after COVID-19. Their antigens remain unidentified. Culture proceeded for nine to eleven days, and CD4+ T cells were then isolated. Either the mRNA-1273 or the BNT162b2 vaccine was given to participants as two doses. The protocol was immunoSEQ multiplex PCR, while the TCRdb copy is restricted to in-frame clones and leaves out a portion. Among fewer than 75,000 clones listed, nearly 80% were seen once. Source: CD4+ T cells from PBMCs cultured without peptide, taken after COVID-19 vaccination. Source of these receptors: a human donor who received a COVID-19 vaccine.

A few counts support this clone. V is TRBV3-1 (or the pseudogene TRBV3-2) and J is TRBJ2-7; weak D call: TRBD2 (6 bases). Deletions cut 3 bases from V and 6 bases from J, with 15 bases between. This CDR3 has 14 residues. Per the germline V gene, CDR1 is LGHDT and CDR2 is YNNKEL (reference sequence). The CDR3 is CASSQMGRLSEQYF. The DNA for the CDR3 is TGTGCCAGCAGCCAGATGGGGAGGCTAAGCGAGCAGTACTTC.

The chain has TRBV5-6 and TRBJ1-3; D unclear. The V gene lost 2 bases and the J gene lost 3 bases, with 12 bases spanning the gap. Germline CDR1 reads SGHDT; CDR2 reads YYEEEE. The CDR3 extends over 15 amino acids. The chain's CDR3 is CASSLSKLGGNTIYF. Here the CDR3 DNA reads TGTGCCAGCAGCTTAAGTAAGCTCGGTGGAAACACCATATATTTT.

The V and J genes are TRBV12-3 or TRBV12-4 and TRBJ1-1, with TRBD1 identical over 7 bases. The CDR3 runs 10 residues. V was clipped by 6 bases and J by 11 bases; unmatched bases: 3. This chain's CDR3 is CASRGQLAFF. CDR3 nucleotides: TGTGCCAGCAGGGGACAGTTGGCTTTCTTT.

Written as DNA, the CDR3 is TGTGCCTGGGGGAGAGGACAGTTTGTGGGCTATGGCTACACCTTC. This encodes CAWGRGQFVGYGYTF. The J gene is TRBJ1-2, the V gene TRBV30; a possible D gene is TRBD1 (6 bases). The germline gives CDR1 GTSNPN, CDR2 SVGIG (reference sequence). This CDR3 region has 15 residues. With 5 bases removed from V and 4 bases from J, the gap between germline ends came to 20 bases.

V is TRBV7-2 and J is TRBJ2-5, with D perhaps TRBD2 (6 bases). V was trimmed by 1 base and J by 1 base, leaving 10 bases between them. This CDR3 has 15 amino acids. CDR1 and CDR2 (germline): SGHTA, FQGNSA. CDR3: CASSLDAGPQETQYF. CDR3 nucleotides: TGTGCCAGCAGCTTAGATGCGGGGCCCCAAGAGACCCAGTACTTC.

This chain links TRBV27 with TRBJ1-6; 11 bases are a match to TRBD1. The junction had 6 bases not matched to a gene; V was cut back by 4 bases and J by 7 bases. Germline CDR1 is MNHEY and CDR2 is SMNVEV (reference sequence). The CDR3 runs 16 residues. The DNA of the CDR3 is TGTGCCAGCAGTTCCGGGGACAGGGGGACCAATTCACCCCTCCACTTT. It encodes CASSSGDRGTNSPLHF.

V and J are TRBV18 and TRBJ1-3, with D uncertain. V shed 3 bases and J shed 0 bases, with 15 bases lying between them. The CDR3 is 17 amino acids. Per the germline V gene, CDR1 is KGHSH and CDR2 is LQKENI. DNA of the CDR3: TGTGCCAGCTCACCCCGGGGAGGCCTAAGCTCTGGAAACACCATATATTTT. It translates to CASSPRGGLSSGNTIYF.

The chain combines TRBV10-2 with TRBJ2-1, with a weak D call TRBD2 (5 bases). The germline CDR1 and CDR2 sequences are WSHSY and SAAADI. The CDR3 totals 13 residues. Trimming removed 7 bases at V and 4 bases at J, with 11 bases between. CDR3 bases: TGCGCCAGCACCGGAGGACGGTACAATGAGCAGTTCTTC. Its protein is CASTGGRYNEQFF.

This clone was observed a single time. The chain recombines TRBV10-3 with TRBJ1-5, with D unclear. This CDR3 has 12 amino acids. Germline V CDR1 and CDR2: ENHRY, SYGVKD. Trimming shortened V by 0 bases and J by 5 bases, and 2 bases separated the two germline ends. CDR3 residues: CAISESYQPQHF. The DNA of the CDR3 is TGTGCCATCAGTGAGTCGTATCAGCCCCAGCATTTT.

This clone was counted only a few times. V gene TRBV7-2 combines with J gene TRBJ1-2, with TRBD1 matching 7 bases. The germline gives CDR1 SGHTA, CDR2 FQGNSA. CDR3 size: 16 residues. V gave up 3 bases and J gave up 5 bases; unmatched junction bases: 12. The CDR3 DNA reads as TGTGCCAGCAGCTTCCGGGCAGGGGGTTTGACTTATGGCTACACCTTC. It translates to CASSFRAGGLTYGYTF.

This clone was counted only a few times. The rearrangement links TRBV10-3 to TRBJ1-5; 7 bases are a match to TRBD1. The germline V gene encodes CDR1 ENHRY and CDR2 SYGVKD. The V and J ends lost 3 bases and 6 bases, in that order; junction bases with no gene match: 5. This CDR3 spans 14 amino acids. The CDR3 spells CAISDNNRGQPQHF. Written as DNA, the CDR3 is TGTGCCATCAGTGACAACAACAGGGGTCAGCCCCAGCATTTT.

The rearrangement joins TRBV7-9 to TRBJ1-1, with 8 bases that match TRBD1. Germline V gene sequence: CDR1 SEHNR, CDR2 FQNEAQ (reference sequence). V was clipped by 5 bases and J by 8 bases; unmatched bases: 7. The CDR3 spans 13 residues. DNA of the CDR3: TGTGCCAGCAGCCAACAGGGGGTTGGGGAAGCTTTCTTT. Residues: CASSQQGVGEAFF.

This chain links TRBV19 with TRBJ2-7; TRBD1 matches 9 bases. Germline V gene lookup returns CDR1 LNHDA and CDR2 SQIVND (reference sequence). After removal of 3 bases from V and 6 bases from J, the junction contained 6 bases not matched to a gene. The CDR3 contains 14 residues. DNA for the CDR3: TGTGCCAGTAGTATTCGGGACAGGGTAAGCGAGCAGTACTTC. This codes for CASSIRDRVSEQYF.

A single count supports this clone. The rearrangement joins TRBV6-5 to TRBJ1-2, with 10 bases lining up with TRBD1. Losses at the gene ends were 5 bases for V and 2 bases for J; bases not matched to a gene: 2. The CDR3 loop spans 14 amino acids. Germline V lookup: CDR1 MNHEY, CDR2 SVGAGI. CDR3 coding DNA: TGTGCCAGCAGTAGACAGGGGGCAAACTATGGCTACACCTTC. Its translation: CASSRQGANYGYTF.

This sequence joins TRBV7-3 and TRBJ1-2, with a weak D call TRBD1 (6 bases). V lost 4 bases to trimming and J lost 5 bases, with 11 bases between them. CDR3 length: 13 amino acids. Per germline, CDR1 SGHTA and CDR2 FQGTGA. CDR3 sequence: CASSSLGGYGYTF. In DNA, the CDR3 is TGTGCCAGCAGCTCCCTAGGGGGTTATGGCTACACCTTC.

This clone has more than one count but fewer than ten. This sequence joins TRBV6-5 and TRBJ1-5; 10 positions agree with TRBD1. J was trimmed by 5 bases and V by 8 bases; bases with no gene match: 3. From germline, CDR1 is MNHEY and CDR2 SVGAGI. CDR3 length equals 13 residues. The CDR3: CASGDRGYQPQHF. CDR3 coding DNA: TGTGCCAGCGGGGACAGGGGATATCAGCCCCAGCATTTT.

The V and J genes are TRBV19 and TRBJ2-2, with D possibly called TRBD1 or TRBD2 (7 bases each). Germline CDR1 and CDR2: LNHDA and SQIVND (reference sequence). This CDR3 has 13 amino acids. Trimming stripped 6 bases from V and 6 bases from J, with 11 bases between. CDR3 region: CASSPGGAGELFF. DNA for the CDR3: TGTGCCAGTAGCCCAGGGGGGGCCGGGGAGCTGTTTTTT.